The 13 T cell receptor beta chains given below trace back to one sample, sequenced in a study of T-cell reconstitution after alpha-beta-depleted transplantation in children (dated by TCRdb to between 2015 and 2016). The library came from PCR. Sequencer: Illumina HiSeq 2500. Molecular barcoding was employed in the preparation of TCR libraries, with unique molecular identifiers being used to normalize TCRbeta repertoire quantification. The public sequencing data were trimmed at Q25 with fastp and processed into clonotypes with MiXCR by TCRdb, which kept only in-frame beta chains. Rows with one shared CDR3 protein collapse into an entry with the most common genes and DNA. This sample lists approximately 490,000 distinct CDR3 sequences; around 13% were detected once. The ten largest clonotypes hold around 5.8% of the sample. The source material was PBMCs from the stem cell graft donor, sampled from the stem cell graft. Source of these receptors: a human donor who donated a stem cell graft to a child with combined immunodeficiency.

J is TRBJ2-6 and V is TRBV24-1, with TRBD1 identical over 11 bases. V was clipped by 2 bases and J by 2 bases; unmatched bases: 7. In germline, CDR1 is KGHDR, CDR2 SFDVKD. The CDR3 is 19 amino acids. The CDR3 region is CATSDSSGTGGAGANVLTF. CDR3 coding DNA: TGTGCCACCAGTGATTCCTCCGGGACAGGGGGTGCTGGGGCCAACGTCCTGACTTTC.

This clonotype has a handful of counts. V is TRBV27 and J is TRBJ2-3; the match to TRBD1 covers 11 bases. The CDR3 is 16 residues long. Trimming at V came to 5 bases and at J to 0 bases, leaving 4 bases not matched to a gene. Germline assignment: CDR1 MNHEY and CDR2 SMNVEV (reference sequence). The CDR3: CASSTWDRGSTDTQYF. The CDR3 DNA reads TGTGCCAGCAGTACCTGGGACAGGGGGAGCACAGATACGCAGTATTTT.

The rearrangement joins TRBV6-2 or TRBV6-3 to TRBJ1-1, with D unclear. V lost 2 bases to trimming and J lost 4 bases, with 5 bases between them. Germline CDR1 MNHEY, CDR2 SVGEGT. The CDR3 contains 12 residues. CDR3 in DNA: TGTGCCAGCAGTTACAGTCGCACTGAAGCTTTCTTT. Translated: CASSYSRTEAFF.

The V gene is TRBV6-1, the J gene TRBJ2-3; TRBD1 matches 9 bases. V dropped 6 bases and J dropped 2; count of bases not matched to a gene: 18. Germline V gene data show CDR1 as MNHNS and CDR2 as SASEGT. The CDR3 is 19 residues long. The CDR3 reads CASSHPGQGPQSATDTQYF. CDR3 DNA sequence: TGTGCCAGCAGCCACCCGGGACAGGGACCTCAATCCGCCACAGATACGCAGTATTTT.

As for this clonotype: The CDR3 end shows no conserved phenylalanine or tryptophan, and so a read error is likely. The DNA is left out, because the CDR3 cannot be placed on it with certainty; the CDR3 is given as TCRdb lists it. The gene calls are TRBV21-1 and TRBJ1-2; TRBD1, the table's D call, was not compared with the DNA. TRBV21-1 is shown as a pseudogene. The CDR3 is 13 amino acids in total, end residues counted. CDR3 sequence: CATPGQGVYGYTC.

This clonotype was picked up many times. The genes are TRBV24-1 and TRBJ2-1, with TRBD2 matching over 12 bases. With 4 bases clipped from V and 8 bases from J, the junction kept 5 bases outside the gene matches. This CDR3 is built from 15 residues. Looked up from germline, CDR1 is KGHDR and CDR2 is SFDVKD. CDR3 nucleotides: TGTGCCACCAGTGAGAGACTAGCGGGAGTCCATGAGCAGTTCTTC. Translating gives CATSERLAGVHEQFF.

This clonotype was seen a handful of times. The chain combines TRBV12-3 or TRBV12-4 with TRBJ2-7, with D perhaps matching TRBD2 (5 bases). V was shortened by 4 bases and J by 4 bases, with 14 bases between the two germline ends. The CDR3 has 14 residues. CDR3 bases: TGTGCCAGCAGTTGGAGGCACCCCCTATACGAGCAGTACTTC. Residues: CASSWRHPLYEQYF.

Ten or more counts support this clonotype. The gene calls are TRBV6-1 and TRBJ2-4, with a possible D match to TRBD2 (5 bases). The V gene lost 5 bases and the J gene lost 0 bases, with 8 bases spanning the gap. In germline, CDR1 is MNHNS, CDR2 SASEGT. The CDR3 runs to 14 residues. The DNA for the CDR3 is TGTGCCAGCAGTCCGGACTTAGCCAAAAACATTCAGTACTTC. This translates into CASSPDLAKNIQYF.

This clonotype was seen at least ten times. This rearrangement joins TRBV20-1 to TRBJ2-1; D tentatively reads TRBD1 or TRBD2 (6 bases each). This CDR3 has 14 amino acids. Germline values: CDR1 DFQATT, CDR2 SNEGSKA (reference sequence). The V gene lost 0 bases and the J gene lost 5 bases, with 11 bases spanning the gap. The chain's CDR3 is CSARDWGAHNEQFF. The CDR3 bases are TGCAGTGCTAGAGATTGGGGGGCACACAATGAGCAGTTCTTC.

This clonotype has only a few counts. This CDR3 is CASVTGGRYEQYF. The CDR3 DNA follows: TGTGCCAGCGTTACCGGGGGGCGCTACGAGCAGTACTTC. The gene calls are TRBV28 and TRBJ2-7; a possible D gene is TRBD2 (7 bases). This CDR3 has 13 amino acids. V was pared by 8 bases and J by 3 bases, with 14 bases between. CDR1 is MDHEN, CDR2 SYDVKM, per germline.

This clonotype was found a few times. This chain connects TRBV28 to TRBJ2-4; D may be TRBD2 (5 bases). The CDR3 extends over 12 amino acids. Germline-derived CDR1 and CDR2 are MDHEN and SYDVKM. Trimming shortened V by 10 bases and J by 11 bases, and 18 bases separated the two germline ends. The CDR3 protein is CATRAGDQVQYF. DNA for the CDR3: TGTGCCACCCGGGCGGGCGATCAGGTTCAGTACTTC.

This clonotype has only a few counts. This chain connects TRBV12-3 or TRBV12-4 to TRBJ2-5; 8 bases align to TRBD1. The CDR3 extends over 15 amino acids. Trimming at V came to 5 bases and at J to 4 bases, leaving 9 bases not matched to a gene. The CDR3 bases are TGTGCCAGCAGTAACCGACAGGGGATAGGAGAGACCCAGTACTTC. Translation: CASSNRQGIGETQYF.

This chain links TRBV12-3 or TRBV12-4 with TRBJ2-7, with D perhaps matching TRBD2 (6 bases). Trimming took off 2 bases at V and 6 bases at J, with 11 bases between the two ends. The CDR3 loop spans 13 amino acids. The DNA for the CDR3 is TGTGCCAGCAGTTTAATGGGGGGATCCGAGCAGTACTTC. Its translation: CASSLMGGSEQYF.